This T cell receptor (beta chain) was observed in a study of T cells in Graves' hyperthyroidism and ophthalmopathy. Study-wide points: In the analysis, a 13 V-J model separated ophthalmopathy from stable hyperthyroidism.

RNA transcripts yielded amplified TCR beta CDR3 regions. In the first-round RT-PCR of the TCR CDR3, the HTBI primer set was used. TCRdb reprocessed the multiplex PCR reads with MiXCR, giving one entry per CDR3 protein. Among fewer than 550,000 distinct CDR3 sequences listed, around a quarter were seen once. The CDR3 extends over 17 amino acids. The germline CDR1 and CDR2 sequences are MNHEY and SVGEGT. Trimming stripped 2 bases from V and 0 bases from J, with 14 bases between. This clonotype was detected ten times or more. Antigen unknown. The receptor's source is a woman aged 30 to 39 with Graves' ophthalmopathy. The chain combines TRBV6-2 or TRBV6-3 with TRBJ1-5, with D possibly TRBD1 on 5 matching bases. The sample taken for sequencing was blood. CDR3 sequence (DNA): TGTGCCAGCAGTTACGCATCGACAGCTTATAGCAATCAGCCCCAGCATTTT. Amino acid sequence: CASSYASTAYSNQPQHF.